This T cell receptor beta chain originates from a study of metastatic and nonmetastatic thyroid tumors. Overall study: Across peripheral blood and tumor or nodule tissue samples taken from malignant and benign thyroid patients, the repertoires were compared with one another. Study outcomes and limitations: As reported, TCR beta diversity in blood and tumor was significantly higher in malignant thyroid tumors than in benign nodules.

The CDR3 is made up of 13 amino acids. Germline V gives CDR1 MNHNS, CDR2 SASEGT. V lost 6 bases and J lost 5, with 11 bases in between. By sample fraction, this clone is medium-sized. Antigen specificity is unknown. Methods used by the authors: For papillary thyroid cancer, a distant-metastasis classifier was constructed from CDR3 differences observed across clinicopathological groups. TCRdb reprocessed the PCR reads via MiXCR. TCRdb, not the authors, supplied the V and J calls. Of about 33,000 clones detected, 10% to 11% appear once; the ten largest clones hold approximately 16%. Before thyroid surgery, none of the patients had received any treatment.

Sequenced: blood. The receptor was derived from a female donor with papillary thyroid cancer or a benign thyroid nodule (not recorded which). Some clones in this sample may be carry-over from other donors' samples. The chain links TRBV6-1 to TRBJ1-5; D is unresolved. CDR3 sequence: CASSHGGDQPQHF. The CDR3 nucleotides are TGTGCCAGCAGCCATGGTGGGGATCAGCCCCAGCATTTT.